This T cell receptor (beta chain) was documented in a study of CD8 T cells in Susac syndrome. The ends were cut back, 0 bases at V and 4 bases at J, with 3 bases in the middle. Germline V gives CDR1 DFQATT, CDR2 SNEGSKA (reference sequence). The CDR3 is made up of 11 amino acids. With random hexamers, reverse transcription was performed on about 0.5 to 1 ug of RNA. The CDR3 of TCR beta was amplified by immunoSEQ multiplex PCR across 54 Vbeta and 13 Jbeta. TCRdb reanalysed the immunoSEQ multiplex PCR reads using MiXCR and keeps one entry per CDR3 protein. This table holds tens of thousands of distinct CDR3 sequences, 95% to 97% found once. Sequencing of TCR beta was carried out in blood CD8+ and CD4+ T cells. Under recently defined diagnostic criteria, the patients with Susac syndrome qualified as having definite or probable disease.

This sequence was found in a human donor with Susac syndrome. The V gene is TRBV20-1, the J gene TRBJ1-1; no firm D call. The specimen was CD8+ T cells from PBMCs. The CDR3 DNA follows: TGCAGTGCTAGAGAGGGCACTGAAGCTTTCTTT. This gives the protein CSAREGTEAFF.